The sequence of this T cell receptor (beta chain) was determined in a study of shared clonotypes between healthy human individuals. This CDR3 is 15 amino acids long. Trimming left V 6 bases short and J 5 bases short, with 17 bases between. Looked up from germline, CDR1 is MNHEY and CDR2 is SVGAGI. Every subset had its genomic DNA shared out evenly among several immunoSEQ plates. Profiled with immunoSEQ multiplex PCR; TCRdb holds only in-frame clones, not every one. The sample holds 2 million to 2.5 million clones, 80% to 95% seen once. What was sequenced was naive CD4+ T cells from PBMCs. Indicated subset: CD45RA+ positively selected. V gene TRBV6-5 combines with J gene TRBJ1-5, with D possibly being TRBD1 (6 bases). The sequence derives from a man between 18 and 35 years old in good health. Some clones in this sample may be carry-over from other donors' samples. The DNA for the CDR3 is TGTGCCAGCAGGCCGCAGGGGATTGCGGATCAGCCCCAGCATTTT. Translated: CASRPQGIADQPQHF.